A single T cell receptor (beta chain) is shown here with its context. In the study's own analysis: Amplification of reference gene primers was used by the study to estimate nucleated cell counts. Data came from immunoSEQ multiplex PCR; TCRdb stores just in-frame clones and leaves some out. V and J calls and clone size follow that table, whereas D and trimming were derived from the DNA. The sample has 95,000 to 150,000 clones, 86% seen once; the top ten hold about 4.5%. The data were obtained in a study of blood T cell repertoires in COVID-19. Turning to the study itself: Samples came from the United States, Italy and Spain, spanning acute and convalescent COVID-19.

J lost 4 bases, V lost 0 bases, and 5 bases had no gene match. There are 15 residues in the CDR3. Germline loops: CDR1 SGDLS, CDR2 YYNGEE. The sequenced material came from peripheral blood. The TCR was taken from a man aged 35 to 55 with acute or convalescent COVID-19. The rearrangement uses TRBV9 and TRBJ1-2; 8 nucleotides line up with TRBD1. The CDR3 loop reads CASSVAGGAGYGYTF. The CDR3 coding sequence is TGTGCCAGCAGCGTAGCAGGGGGCGCTGGCTATGGCTACACCTTC.